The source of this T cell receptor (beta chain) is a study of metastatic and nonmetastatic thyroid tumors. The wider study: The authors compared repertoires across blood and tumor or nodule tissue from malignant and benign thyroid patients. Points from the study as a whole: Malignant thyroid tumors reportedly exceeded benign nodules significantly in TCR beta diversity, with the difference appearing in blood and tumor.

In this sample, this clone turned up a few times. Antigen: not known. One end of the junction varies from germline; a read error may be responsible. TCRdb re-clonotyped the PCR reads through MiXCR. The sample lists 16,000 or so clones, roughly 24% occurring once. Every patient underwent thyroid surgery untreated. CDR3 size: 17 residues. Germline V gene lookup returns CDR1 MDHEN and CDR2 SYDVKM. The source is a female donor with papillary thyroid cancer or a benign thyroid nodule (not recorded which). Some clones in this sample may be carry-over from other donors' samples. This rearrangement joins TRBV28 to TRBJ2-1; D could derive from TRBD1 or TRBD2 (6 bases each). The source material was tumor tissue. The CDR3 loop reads CASSPARGGLSYNEKFF. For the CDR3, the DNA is TGTGCCAGCAGTCCCGCACGTGGGGGGCTATCCTACAATGAGAAGTTCTTC.